The next 30 T cell receptor beta chains were all read from a single sample in a study of blood T cell repertoires in COVID-19. Method: immunoSEQ multiplex PCR; TCRdb's copy keeps in-frame clones and lacks some. Among approximately 210,000 clones listed, approximately 81% were seen once. The specimen was PBMCs or T cells enriched from blood (not recorded which). The origin of the receptors is a woman in her 50s with acute COVID-19.

The chain combines TRBV5-1 with TRBJ2-7; the D gene is possibly TRBD2 (6 bases). The CDR3 extends over 14 amino acids. Germline V CDR1 and CDR2: SGHRS, YFSETQ. The germline V and J ends were trimmed by 0 bases and 5 bases, with 12 bases remaining between them. DNA for the CDR3: TGCGCCAGCAGCTTGGAGCTAGCGTCGGACGAGCAGTACTTC. Residues: CASSLELASDEQYF.

The chain is built from TRBV7-9 and TRBJ1-2; D perhaps matches TRBD1 (6 bases). The CDR3 runs 14 residues. Germline loops: CDR1 SEHNR, CDR2 FQNEAQ (reference sequence). The V end lost 1 base, the J end lost 8 bases, and 14 bases lay between the germline ends. This CDR3 is CASSLGNRDMGYTF. The DNA for the CDR3 is TGTGCCAGCAGCTTAGGTAACCGGGACATGGGCTACACCTTC.

The J gene is TRBJ1-6, the V gene TRBV27, with D possibly matching TRBD1 (6 bases). CDR3 size: 14 residues. CDR1 and CDR2 from the germline V gene are MNHEY and SMNVEV (reference sequence). The germline V and J ends were trimmed by 1 base and 10 bases, with 11 bases remaining between them. CDR3 residues: CASSLYRVGSPLHF. CDR3 nucleotides: TGTGCCAGCAGTTTATACAGGGTAGGATCACCCCTCCACTTT.

The rearrangement joins TRBV24-1 to TRBJ2-2; TRBD1 is a possible D gene (6 bases). The CDR3 is 16 residues long. Germline V gene sequence: CDR1 KGHDR, CDR2 SFDVKD. The V and J ends lost 6 bases and 2 bases respectively, with 15 bases between them. CDR3 nucleotide sequence: TGTGCCACCAGTAGCTGGACAGAGCTTAACACCGGGGAGCTGTTTTTT. It is translated as CATSSWTELNTGELFF.

The J gene is TRBJ2-3, the V gene TRBV7-2; D not certain. The V end was cut by 0 bases, the J end by 5 bases, with 6 bases between. The CDR3 sequence is 13 residues long. Germline loops: CDR1 SGHTA, CDR2 FQGNSA. The DNA for the CDR3 is TGTGCCAGCAGCTTAGCTAATAGAGATACGCAGTATTTT. It is translated as CASSLANRDTQYF.

The gene calls are TRBV2 and TRBJ2-5, with a weak D call TRBD1 (5 bases). Trimming stripped 5 bases from V and 7 bases from J, with 8 bases between. The CDR3 contains 11 residues. CDR1 is SNHLY, CDR2 FYNNEI, per germline. This CDR3 reads CASSTQGTQYF. CDR3 nucleotide sequence: TGTGCCAGCAGTACTCAGGGGACCCAGTACTTC.

This clone was detected only once. The V call is TRBV6-4, the J call TRBJ2-2, with TRBD2 as a possible D gene (6 bases). CDR1 is MRHNA, CDR2 SNTAGT, per germline. The CDR3 runs to 12 residues. V lost 8 bases, J lost 8 bases, and 12 bases lay in between. The CDR3 DNA sequence: TGTGCCAGCGGCTGGGGGACTGGGGAGCTGTTTTTT. It encodes CASGWGTGELFF.

CDR3 amino acids: CASSQRDRSTDTQYF. The CDR3 nucleotides read TGTGCCAGCAGCCAAAGGGACAGAAGTACAGATACGCAGTATTTT. The rearrangement links TRBV3-1 (or the pseudogene TRBV3-2) to TRBJ2-3, with TRBD1 matching over 7 bases. The V segment lost 2 bases and the J segment 3 bases; nucleotides outside the gene matches: 5. CDR1 LGHDT and CDR2 YNNKEL come from the germline V gene (reference sequence). The CDR3 spans 15 residues.

This chain links TRBV28 with TRBJ1-5; 9 bases fit TRBD1. Per the germline V gene, CDR1 is MDHEN and CDR2 is SYDVKM. The J segment lost 6 bases and the V segment lost 5 bases, leaving 8 bases of the junction unmatched. This CDR3 has 15 amino acids. CDR3 sequence reads: CASSPQGQGGQPQHF. CDR3 nucleotides: TGTGCCAGCAGTCCCCAGGGACAGGGAGGTCAGCCCCAGCATTTT.

This chain joins TRBV7-9 and TRBJ1-6; perhaps TRBD1 as D (6 bases). V was clipped by 3 bases and J by 9 bases, with 12 bases between them. CDR3 length equals 14 residues. CDR1 SEHNR and CDR2 FQNEAQ come from the germline V gene (reference sequence). CDR3 bases: TGTGCCAGCAGCTTCCAAACAGGGTTTTCACCCCTCCACTTT. Translation gives CASSFQTGFSPLHF.

The chain links TRBV11-3 to TRBJ2-7; the D gene is possibly TRBD1 (5 bases). The germline CDR1 and CDR2 sequences are SGHNT and YENEEA. This CDR3 has 12 residues. Deletions cut 6 bases from V and 9 bases from J, with 15 bases between. CDR3 sequence: CASSSAGIAQYF. The CDR3 nucleotides read TGTGCCAGCAGTTCAGCAGGGATAGCGCAGTACTTC.

V usage is TRBV6-5 and J usage is TRBJ1-1; D is undetermined. Germline loops: CDR1 MNHEY, CDR2 SVGAGI. The CDR3 totals 16 residues. Trimming took off 2 bases at V and 1 base at J, with 14 bases between the two ends. The CDR3 protein is CASSYTKTHPNTEAFF. As DNA, the CDR3 is TGTGCCAGCAGTTACACAAAGACACACCCGAACACTGAAGCTTTCTTT.

The chain couples TRBV27 to TRBJ2-1; perhaps TRBD2 as D (6 bases). The V gene lost 4 bases and the J gene lost 8 bases, with 15 bases spanning the gap. CDR3 length equals 14 residues. Germline CDR1 and CDR2: MNHEY and SMNVEV (reference sequence). The CDR3 nucleotides are TGTGCCAGCAGTTCGGGACTCCTTATGGATGAGCAGTTCTTC. Encoded protein: CASSSGLLMDEQFF.

The J gene is TRBJ1-1, the V gene TRBV7-9; D call uncertain. Between the trimmed V and J ends, which lost 5 bases and 1 base, there was a span of 11 bases. This CDR3 is built from 14 residues. From germline, CDR1 is SEHNR and CDR2 FQNEAQ (reference sequence). CDR3 region: CASSLISRNTEAFF. The DNA of the CDR3 is TGTGCCAGCAGCCTCATCAGTCGGAACACTGAAGCTTTCTTT.

This clone was detected once. CDR3 sequence (DNA): TGTGCCAGCAGCCCCGGACAGGTCAAAGAGCCCCAGCATTTT. Protein: CASSPGQVKEPQHF. V is TRBV3-1 (or the pseudogene TRBV3-2) and J is TRBJ1-5; TRBD1 aligns across 7 bases. V shed 4 bases and J 8 bases; nucleotides not matched to a gene: 8. This CDR3 is 14 amino acids long. Germline V gene sequence: CDR1 LGHDT, CDR2 YNNKEL (reference sequence).

The chain carries TRBV5-8 and TRBJ2-3; D is ambiguous. V lost 2 bases, J lost 0 bases, and 4 bases lay in between. The CDR3 has 13 amino acids. Germline V gene lookup returns CDR1 SGHTS and CDR2 YDEGEE. This chain's CDR3 is CASSFESTDTQYF. The CDR3 bases are TGTGCCAGCAGCTTTGAGAGCACAGATACGCAGTATTTT.

The chain combines TRBV4-3 with TRBJ2-5; the D gene is possibly TRBD1 (6 bases). The germline CDR1 and CDR2 sequences are LGHNA and YSLEER. The CDR3 has 15 amino acids. V lost 0 bases, J lost 2 bases, and 10 bases lay in between. The CDR3 DNA follows: TGCGCCAGCAGCCAAGATTGGGACACTCAAGAGACCCAGTACTTC. Encoded protein: CASSQDWDTQETQYF.

This chain links TRBV28 with TRBJ2-3, with 8 bases lining up with TRBD2. The CDR3 covers 14 residues. CDR1 and CDR2 (germline): MDHEN, SYDVKM. J lost 6 bases, V lost 1 base, and 3 bases had no gene match. DNA of the CDR3: TGTGCCAGCAGTTTATACAGCGGGGGTGATACGCAGTATTTT. Translation gives CASSLYSGGDTQYF.

CDR3 amino acids: CASSEYRVNQPQHF. The CDR3 DNA is TGTGCCAGCAGCGAATACAGGGTCAATCAGCCCCAGCATTTT. V is TRBV5-6 and J is TRBJ1-5, with a possible D match to TRBD1 (6 bases). The V gene's germline CDR1 is SGHDT and CDR2 YYEEEE. V was cut by 4 bases and J by 3 bases, with 11 bases left in between. This CDR3 is 14 amino acids long.

This clone was found a few times. The rearrangement links TRBV9 to TRBJ2-3; 10 bases align to TRBD2. Germline CDR1 is SGDLS and CDR2 is YYNGEE. V dropped 4 bases and J dropped 5; count of bases not matched to a gene: 13. The CDR3 is made up of 17 amino acids. The CDR3 nucleotides read TGTGCCAGCAGCCCGTTAGGGGCTAGCGGGAGTCAAGATACGCAGTATTTT. It is translated as CASSPLGASGSQDTQYF.

This clone was observed once. The chain combines TRBV3-1 (or the pseudogene TRBV3-2) with TRBJ2-5; D unclear. Germline lookup yields CDR1 LGHDT and CDR2 YNNKEL (reference sequence). The CDR3 length is 14 residues. The V end was cut by 6 bases, the J end by 1 base, with 12 bases between. The CDR3 coding sequence is TGTGCCAGCAGGTCTGCTGGAGTCCAAGAGACCCAGTACTTC. Its protein product is CASRSAGVQETQYF.

V is TRBV15 and J is TRBJ2-7, with 7 bases lining up with TRBD2. Germline values: CDR1 LNHNV, CDR2 YYDKDF (reference sequence). The CDR3 totals 16 residues. Unmatched junction bases numbered 9, after V lost 1 base and J lost 3 bases. The CDR3 loop is CATSRARWGGDYEQYF. The CDR3 bases are TGTGCCACCAGCAGAGCGCGCTGGGGGGGGGACTACGAGCAGTACTTC.

This clone was seen a few times. The chain links TRBV29-1 to TRBJ1-1, with D maybe TRBD1 (5 bases). The CDR3 has 13 residues. The ends were cut back, 4 bases at V and 2 bases at J, with 11 bases in the middle. Germline V CDR1 and CDR2: SQVTM, ANQGSEA. CDR3: CSVVKGSNTEAFF. The CDR3 DNA follows: TGCAGCGTTGTCAAGGGGTCCAACACTGAAGCTTTCTTT.

This sequence joins TRBV4-1 and TRBJ2-2; D might be TRBD2 (5 bases). From germline, CDR1 is MGHRA and CDR2 YSYEKL. Deletions cut 3 bases from V and 4 bases from J, with 15 bases between. The CDR3 has 16 amino acids. For the CDR3, the DNA is TGCGCCAGCAGCCATCTGCTGGGAGAGAGCACCGGGGAGCTGTTTTTT. Protein: CASSHLLGESTGELFF.

V is TRBV28 and J is TRBJ2-7, with D perhaps matching TRBD1 (6 bases). Trimming shortened V by 10 bases and J by 9 bases, and 16 bases separated the two germline ends. This CDR3 is built from 11 residues. Germline V gene data show CDR1 as MDHEN and CDR2 as SYDVKM. The CDR3 DNA reads TGTGCCACCGAAACCGACAGGAGGCAGTACTTC. Its protein is CATETDRRQYF.

The table lists this clone with a count of one. The chain employs TRBV19 and TRBJ2-1; D might be TRBD2 (5 bases). Per the germline V gene, CDR1 is LNHDA and CDR2 is SQIVND (reference sequence). Trimming took off 3 bases at V and 5 bases at J, with 14 bases between the two ends. There are 15 residues in the CDR3. The CDR3 nucleotides read TGTGCCAGTAGTATCTTTGAGGGAACCCACAATGAGCAGTTCTTC. Its protein is CASSIFEGTHNEQFF.

V gene TRBV7-2 combines with J gene TRBJ2-7, with 9 bases lining up with TRBD1. J lost 3 bases, V lost 4 bases, and 4 bases had no gene match. The CDR3 is 14 amino acids. Germline V gene data show CDR1 as SGHTA and CDR2 as FQGNSA. The CDR3 spells CASSSTGQGYEQYF. In DNA, the CDR3 is TGTGCCAGCAGCTCGACGGGACAGGGCTACGAGCAGTACTTC.

The CDR3 sequence is CASRLQETQYF. The CDR3 DNA reads TGTGCCAGCAGACTACAAGAGACCCAGTACTTC. The J gene is TRBJ2-5, the V gene TRBV3-1 (or the pseudogene TRBV3-2); no clear D gene. CDR3 size: 11 residues. Trimming cost V 6 bases and J 2 bases, with 4 bases left between them. Germline CDR1 and CDR2: LGHDT and YNNKEL (reference sequence).

V and J are TRBV11-3 and TRBJ2-5; 7 bases agree with TRBD2. Germline values: CDR1 SGHNT, CDR2 YENEEA. CDR3 size: 13 residues. V lost 2 bases, J lost 5 bases, and 2 bases stayed unmatched. The DNA of the CDR3 is TGTGCCAGCAGCTTATGGGGAGGGGAGACCCAGTACTTC. This encodes CASSLWGGETQYF.

J is TRBJ1-5 and V is TRBV18, with D maybe TRBD1 (5 bases). Trimming pared 0 bases from V and 6 bases from J, leaving 12 bases between. The CDR3 totals 15 residues. Germline V gives CDR1 KGHSH, CDR2 LQKENI. CDR3 amino acids: CASSPPSGGGQPQHF. DNA for the CDR3: TGTGCCAGCTCACCACCGTCTGGGGGGGGTCAGCCCCAGCATTTT.